This TCR beta chain was documented in a study of blood T cell repertoires in COVID-19 (dated by TCRdb to 2020 to 2021). For the study in its entirety: Samples covering the acute and convalescent phases of COVID-19 were provided by collaborators in the United States, Italy and Spain. The prospective study material was composed of cDNA or gDNA derived from T cells, B-cell-depleted T cells, or PBMCs. Subjects who had been exposed to COVID-19, were actively infected with it, or had recovered from it provided the deeply sampled blood TCRbeta repertoires that made up the dataset. The repertoires were made available in a free public database intended to serve as a resource for research on the immune response to SARS-CoV-2. The samples were drawn from two sources: the first 160 participants of the ongoing ImmuneRACE study, and about 1,300 subjects contributed by 6 global collaborators. The sample metadata nearly always contained a de-identified subject ID, COVID-19 status, age in years and sex. HLA class I and class II types, where available, came from metadata supplied by the sample provider rather than from assay-based typing. Summary of the overall study and its limitations: Clinical and demographic metadata were provided uncurated, with the amount varying by source and participant.

The immunoSEQ Assay, a bias-controlled multiplex PCR, was used to amplify TCRbeta CDR3 regions from genomic DNA. The study's own analysis went as follows. The number of nucleated cells in each sample was estimated from the amplification of reference gene primers within the assay. To quantify the absolute abundance of each unique TCRbeta CDR3 rearrangement, sequence reads were collapsed and filtered. For each sample, productive Simpson clonality was calculated as the square root of Simpson's diversity index across productive rearrangements. TCRdb took over this immuneACCESS table, retaining in-frame rearrangements with V and J assigned. Such tables are incomplete; in checked studies, under half of the missing clones stem from an unresolved V gene, and the remainder is unexplained. The V and J calls and clone size come from that table; D and trimming were worked out from the DNA. Counted in this sample were about 35,000 clones; about 90% of them appeared once. 10% of the sample belongs to the ten largest clones.

This clone was seen a few times. No cognate antigen has been identified for it. There are no base qualities to consult, and no much larger clone falls within one base. The collaborating institutions used their own protocols to collect whole blood in K2EDTA tubes. For TCRbeta analysis, collaborator samples were shipped as frozen whole blood, as isolated PBMCs, or as DNA extracted from either sample type. Deletion took 2 bases off V and 9 bases off J, with a span of 8 bases between the germline ends. Reading the germline V gene gives CDR1 MDHEN and CDR2 SYDVKM. CDR3 length: 12 amino acids, cysteine to phenylalanine. Just CDR3 DNA is preserved here, 36 bases in frame from base 1.

The sequenced sample consisted of peripheral blood. The receptor's source is a man older than 75 with active COVID-19. The V and J segments used are TRBV28 and TRBJ1-5, with the D gene not clear enough to name. The DNA sequence is given as TGTGCCAGCAGTTTACTGCGAGGGCCCCAGCATTTT. The resulting protein is CASSLLRGPQHF.